The 26 T cell receptor beta chains below were found in one sample sequenced in a study of OX40 agonist ivuxolimab in advanced cancers. Repertoires were generated with immunoSEQ multiplex PCR, while TCRdb's copy carries only in-frame clones and drops some. The sample lists approximately 50,000 clones; 93% were seen once. This sample comprised CD4+ or CD8+ T cells sorted from blood, obtained in a trial of the OX40 agonist ivuxolimab. Every receptor here comes from an adult with an advanced solid tumor such as melanoma, head and neck, liver or kidney cancer.

This clone was picked up one time. This rearrangement joins TRBV15 to TRBJ2-6, with TRBD1 matching over 8 bases. This CDR3 comprises 21 residues. Trimming removed 4 bases from V and 4 bases from J; junction bases left unmatched: 21. Germline V CDR1 and CDR2: LNHNV, YYDKDF (reference sequence). The CDR3 loop is CATSTPQARTGSTGGANVLTF. CDR3 coding DNA: TGTGCCACCAGCACCCCTCAGGCGAGGACAGGGTCGACGGGCGGGGCCAACGTCCTGACTTTC.

This chain joins TRBV18 and TRBJ2-1; 8 bases fit TRBD2. Per germline, CDR1 KGHSH and CDR2 LQKENI. This CDR3 has 16 residues. J gave up 0 bases and V 2 bases, and 3 bases lay outside the gene matches. CDR3 amino acids: CASSPVGTSSYNEQFF. The CDR3 coding sequence is TGTGCCAGCTCACCAGTTGGGACTAGCTCCTACAATGAGCAGTTCTTC.

The rearrangement uses TRBV5-1 and TRBJ1-1; unclear D gene. The CDR3 has 12 amino acids. The V gene lost 5 bases and the J gene lost 0 bases, with 5 bases spanning the gap. In germline, CDR1 is SGHRS, CDR2 YFSETQ. CDR3 in amino acids: CASRQMNTEAFF. In DNA form, the CDR3 reads TGCGCCAGCAGACAGATGAACACTGAAGCTTTCTTT.

The J gene is TRBJ2-7, the V gene TRBV28, with D hard to call. Trimming removed 3 bases from V and 2 bases from J, with 8 bases in between. This CDR3 has 13 residues. Germline V gene lookup returns CDR1 MDHEN and CDR2 SYDVKM. DNA of the CDR3: TGTGCCAGCAGTTTGCAGCAGACCTACGAGCAGTACTTC. Encoded protein: CASSLQQTYEQYF.

V gene TRBV5-4 combines with J gene TRBJ2-7; D may match TRBD1 or TRBD2 (6 bases each). V was pared by 2 bases and J by 3 bases, with 15 bases between. In germline, CDR1 is SGHNT, CDR2 YYREEE (reference sequence). The CDR3 has 15 amino acids. CDR3 loop: CASSLVGGRLYEQYF. As DNA, the CDR3 is TGTGCCAGCAGCTTAGTGGGGGGCAGACTCTACGAGCAGTACTTC.

V is TRBV9 and J is TRBJ2-7; D is undetermined. The CDR3 extends over 10 amino acids. V was pared by 7 bases and J by 2 bases, with 4 bases between. Germline-derived CDR1 and CDR2 are SGDLS and YYNGEE. CDR3 bases: TGTGCCAGCGGGGCCTACGAGCAGTACTTC. Residues: CASGAYEQYF.

The V call is TRBV19, the J call TRBJ2-7; D is perhaps TRBD2 (7 bases). In germline, CDR1 is LNHDA, CDR2 SQIVND (reference sequence). Trimming left V 5 bases short and J 3 bases short, with 14 bases between. The CDR3 has 14 residues. This chain's CDR3 is CASSRGAELYEQYF. CDR3 coding DNA: TGTGCCAGTAGTCGGGGGGCAGAACTCTACGAGCAGTACTTC. Based on the CDR3 plus reference TRBV19 and TRBJ2-7, the full variable domain is DGGITQSPKYLFRKEGQNVTLSCEQNLNHDAMYWYRQDPGQGLRLIYYSQIVNDFQKGDIAEGYSVSREKKESFPLTVTSAQKNPTAFYLCASSRGAELYEQYFGPGTRLTVT.

This chain uses TRBV19 with TRBJ2-3; D is unclear. The CDR3 totals 9 residues. Germline V gene data show CDR1 as LNHDA and CDR2 as SQIVND (reference sequence). Trimming removed 5 bases at V and 15 bases at J, with 9 bases between. The CDR3 here is CASSPPLYF. The CDR3 region has the DNA TGTGCCAGTAGTCCCCCGCTATATTTT.

In DNA form, the CDR3 reads TGTGCCAGCAGTTCAGCGGGAGGCCGCCGGGAGCAGTACTTC. Translating gives CASSSAGGRREQYF. V and J are TRBV11-1 and TRBJ2-7, with TRBD2 matching over 9 bases. Germline loops: CDR1 SGHAT, CDR2 FQDESV (reference sequence). The CDR3 consists of 14 residues. Trimming removed 6 bases from V and 7 bases from J; junction bases left unmatched: 10.

The gene calls are TRBV9 and TRBJ1-2; a possible D gene is TRBD1 (6 bases). CDR1 is SGDLS, CDR2 YYNGEE, per germline. V was clipped by 3 bases and J by 8 bases, with 23 bases between them. This CDR3 has 16 amino acids. The CDR3 region is CASSGVNPRGQRGYTF. The CDR3 DNA reads TGTGCCAGCAGCGGAGTTAACCCCAGGGGACAAAGGGGCTACACCTTC. The complete variable domain, with remaining parts taken from reference TRBV9 and TRBJ1-2, reads DSGVTQTPKHLITATGQRVTLRCSPRSGDLSVYWYQQSLDQGLQFLIQYYNGEERAKGNILERFSAQQFPDLHSELNLSSLELGDSALYFCASSGVNPRGQRGYTFGSGTRLTVV.

This chain connects TRBV27 to TRBJ2-1, with 16 bases fitting TRBD2. Germline V gives CDR1 MNHEY, CDR2 SMNVEV (reference sequence). The ends lost 5 bases at V and 10 bases at J; junction bases unmatched: 5. The CDR3 is 15 amino acids. CDR3 residues: CASSQGTSGRAEQFF. CDR3 DNA sequence: TGTGCCAGCAGTCAAGGGACTAGCGGGAGGGCCGAGCAGTTCTTC.

The gene calls are TRBV29-1 and TRBJ1-1; 8 bases match TRBD1. V dropped 7 bases and J dropped 4; count of bases not matched to a gene: 8. Germline V CDR1 and CDR2: SQVTM, ANQGSEA. The CDR3 loop spans 13 amino acids. The CDR3 region is CSARTGLGTEAFF. The DNA for the CDR3 is TGCAGCGCACGGACAGGGTTGGGCACTGAAGCTTTCTTT.

The rearrangement joins TRBV28 to TRBJ1-5; 7 nucleotides agree with TRBD1. V gave up 5 bases and J gave up 4 bases; unmatched junction bases: 5. This CDR3 region has 14 residues. CDR1 MDHEN and CDR2 SYDVKM come from the germline V gene. The CDR3 DNA reads as TGTGCCAGCAGTAGGGACAGCCTGAATCAGCCCCAGCATTTT. Its protein is CASSRDSLNQPQHF.

This sequence joins TRBV19 and TRBJ2-2; D remains ambiguous. Germline V gives CDR1 LNHDA, CDR2 SQIVND (reference sequence). The CDR3 is 17 amino acids. Trimming shortened V by 1 base and J by 1 base, and 13 bases separated the two germline ends. The CDR3 sequence: CASSIVFPRGNTGELFF. The CDR3 DNA reads TGTGCCAGTAGTATAGTCTTCCCTCGCGGGAACACCGGGGAGCTGTTTTTT.

V usage is TRBV6-5 and J usage is TRBJ2-1, with D tentatively TRBD1 or TRBD2 (5 bases each). Looked up from germline, CDR1 is MNHEY and CDR2 is SVGAGI. This CDR3 contains 14 residues. V was shortened by 0 bases and J by 8 bases, with 11 bases between the two germline ends. The CDR3 region has the DNA TGTGCCAGCAGTTACTCGGGGGAGAGGCATGAGCAGTTCTTC. It is translated as CASSYSGERHEQFF.

The rearrangement uses TRBV7-9 and TRBJ1-5; D might be TRBD1 (5 bases). Per germline, CDR1 SEHNR and CDR2 FQNEAQ (reference sequence). The germline V and J ends were trimmed by 5 bases and 5 bases, with 13 bases remaining between them. The CDR3 runs 14 residues. In nucleotides, the CDR3 is TGTGCCAGCAGCCTATCTGGGGCGGATCAGCCCCAGCATTTT. It is translated as CASSLSGADQPQHF.

Turning to this clone: One end of the junction varies from germline; a read error may be responsible. The gene calls are TRBV19 and TRBJ2-4; the match to TRBD2 covers 7 bases. Germline lookup yields CDR1 LNHDA and CDR2 SQIVND (reference sequence). The CDR3 has 9 amino acids. CDR3 nucleotide sequence: TGTGCCAGTACAGGTCGGGAGGACTTC. Amino acid sequence: CASTGREDF.

CDR3 nucleotide sequence: TGTGCCAGCAGTTCCCCGGTGGTTATAGGTCTTTACGCGGACACCATATATTTT. It specifies CASSSPVVIGLYADTIYF. J is TRBJ1-3 and V is TRBV28, with D uncertain. Germline-derived CDR1 and CDR2 are MDHEN and SYDVKM. V dropped 4 bases and J dropped 8 bases, with 27 bases sitting between them. The CDR3 totals 18 residues. The variable domain in full, completed from reference TRBV28 and TRBJ1-3, reads DVKVTQSSRYLVKRTGEKVFLECVQDMDHENMFWYRQDPGLGLRLIYFSYDVKMKEKGDIPEGYSVSREKKERFSLILESASTNQTSMYLCASSSPVVIGLYADTIYFGEGSWLTVV.

The chain is built from TRBV6-1 and TRBJ1-5, with TRBD1 as a possible D gene (6 bases). Germline CDR1 is MNHNS and CDR2 is SASEGT. Trimming removed 6 bases from V and 1 base from J, with 13 bases in between. CDR3 length: 15 amino acids. In DNA form, the CDR3 reads TGTGCCAGCAGCAGGGGTGGACCCAGCAATCAGCCCCAGCATTTT. Protein: CASSRGGPSNQPQHF.

This chain connects TRBV27 to TRBJ2-7; TRBD1 matches 7 bases. J gave up 3 bases and V 0 bases, and 2 bases lay outside the gene matches. The V gene's germline CDR1 is MNHEY and CDR2 SMNVEV (reference sequence). The CDR3 covers 14 residues. This chain's CDR3 is CASSLSAGGYEQYF. The DNA of the CDR3 is TGTGCCAGCAGTTTATCGGCAGGGGGCTACGAGCAGTACTTC.

The rearrangement links TRBV4-1 to TRBJ2-3, with D tentatively TRBD2 (5 bases). CDR1 is MGHRA, CDR2 YSYEKL, per germline. Trimming removed 4 bases at V and 0 bases at J, with 14 bases between. This CDR3 is 16 amino acids long. The CDR3 sequence is CASSRDEGVSTDTQYF. The DNA for the CDR3 is TGCGCCAGCAGCCGAGATGAGGGTGTGAGCACAGATACGCAGTATTTT.

The chain is built from TRBV6-5 and TRBJ1-1; D is uncertain. This CDR3 contains 12 residues. Germline-derived CDR1 and CDR2 are MNHEY and SVGAGI. V shed 6 bases and J shed 4 bases, with 9 bases lying between them. CDR3: CASSPSSTEAFF. Written as DNA, the CDR3 is TGTGCCAGCAGCCCCAGTAGCACTGAAGCTTTCTTT.

Worth noting for this clone: The sample has other DNA sequences that encode this CDR3 too. The genes are TRBV13 and TRBJ1-2; TRBD1 might be the D (5 bases). The CDR3 is 16 residues long. V lost 5 bases to trimming and J lost 3 bases, with 19 bases between them. CDR1 and CDR2 from the germline V gene are PRHDT and FYEKMQ (reference sequence). CDR3 region: CASSPTGGGEDYGYTF. As DNA, the CDR3 is TGTGCCAGCAGCCCTACTGGCGGGGGTGAAGACTATGGCTACACCTTC.

This clone has a single count. The rearrangement uses TRBV14 and TRBJ2-1, with 8 bases that match TRBD2. V was clipped by 4 bases and J by 5 bases; unmatched bases: 7. Germline CDR1 and CDR2: SGHDN and FVKESK. The CDR3 is 15 residues long. The CDR3 sequence: CASSLLAGSHNEQFF. The DNA for the CDR3 is TGTGCCAGCAGCCTCCTAGCGGGTTCTCACAATGAGCAGTTCTTC.

The V and J genes are TRBV19 and TRBJ2-1, with D possibly TRBD2 on 5 matching bases. Germline assignment: CDR1 LNHDA and CDR2 SQIVND (reference sequence). V gave up 6 bases and J gave up 7 bases, with 13 bases separating them. CDR3 length: 13 residues. CDR3 coding DNA: TGTGCCAGTAGAAGACTACCCGGGAATGAGCAGTTCTTC. This sequence encodes CASRRLPGNEQFF.

The chain carries TRBV10-3 and TRBJ2-2, with 8 bases that match TRBD2. The CDR3 spans 13 residues. Germline-derived CDR1 and CDR2 are ENHRY and SYGVKD. Trimming at V came to 9 bases and at J to 5 bases, leaving 5 bases not matched to a gene. The CDR3 loop reads CAIDPSGTGELFF. The CDR3, as DNA: TGTGCCATAGATCCTAGCGGGACCGGGGAGCTGTTTTTT.